The 4 T cell receptor beta chains given below trace back to one sample, sequenced in a study of cytomegalovirus exposure and HLA in healthy donors. The primer mix had 60 Vbeta and 13 Jbeta primers. Sequencing used immunoSEQ multiplex PCR; TCRdb keeps in-frame clones, though not all of them. The sample consists of 90,000 or so clones, 70% to 75% of them appearing once. The sample consisted of PBMCs. The source is a woman aged 18-29 years in good health and CMV-seropositive.

This rearrangement joins TRBV27 to TRBJ1-1; 8 nucleotides line up with TRBD1. Looked up from germline, CDR1 is MNHEY and CDR2 is SMNVEV (reference sequence). This CDR3 has 16 residues. The junction had 16 bases not matched to a gene; V was cut back by 5 bases and J by 8 bases. CDR3 in amino acids: CASSPTDRGVRKEAFF. In DNA form, the CDR3 reads TGTGCCAGCAGTCCTACAGACAGGGGAGTGAGAAAGGAAGCTTTCTTT.

The rearrangement joins TRBV6-5 to TRBJ1-1, with D unclear. Trimming removed 7 bases from V and 1 base from J, with 10 bases in between. The CDR3 is 13 residues long. Germline-derived CDR1 and CDR2 are MNHEY and SVGAGI. The CDR3 reads CASTSWRNTEAFF. The CDR3 DNA is TGTGCCAGCACGAGTTGGAGGAACACTGAAGCTTTCTTT.

V and J are TRBV9 and TRBJ2-3; 10 bases fit TRBD2. Germline CDR1 is SGDLS and CDR2 is YYNGEE. The CDR3 length is 17 residues. V gave up 0 bases and J gave up 0 bases; unmatched junction bases: 4. The CDR3 sequence: CASSVGLAGTSTDTQYF. CDR3 DNA sequence: TGTGCCAGCAGCGTAGGACTAGCGGGCACTAGCACAGATACGCAGTATTTT.

This rearrangement joins TRBV28 to TRBJ2-7; TRBD1 might be the D (6 bases). CDR3 length: 15 amino acids. Germline V gene sequence: CDR1 MDHEN, CDR2 SYDVKM. V was shortened by 3 bases and J by 4 bases, with 16 bases between the two germline ends. The CDR3 spells CASSFRMHRAYEQYF. In nucleotides, the CDR3 is TGTGCCAGCAGTTTCCGCATGCACAGGGCGTACGAGCAGTACTTC.